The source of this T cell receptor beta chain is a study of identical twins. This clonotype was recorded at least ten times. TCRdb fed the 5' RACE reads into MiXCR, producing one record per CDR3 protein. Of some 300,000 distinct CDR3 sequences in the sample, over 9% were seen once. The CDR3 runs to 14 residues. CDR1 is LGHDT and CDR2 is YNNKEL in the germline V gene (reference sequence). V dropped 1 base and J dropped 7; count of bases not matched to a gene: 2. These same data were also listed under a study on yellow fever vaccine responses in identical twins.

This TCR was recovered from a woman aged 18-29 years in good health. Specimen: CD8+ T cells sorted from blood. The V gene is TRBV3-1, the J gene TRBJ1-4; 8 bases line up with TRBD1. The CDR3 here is CASSQGQGSEKLFF. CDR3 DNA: TGTGCCAGCAGCCAAGGACAGGGGAGTGAAAAACTGTTTTTT.